This TCR beta chain was retrieved from a study of T cell clonality in common variable immunodeficiency. Study-wide results and limits: Compared with controls, CVID subjects had fewer shared TCRbeta clones. Authors noted CVID clonality's cause needs subpopulation repertoire sequencing. Fewer deletions and N-nucleotide insertions were reportedly seen in common variable immunodeficiency TCR beta sequences.

J was trimmed by 7 bases and V by 5 bases; bases with no gene match: 3. The CDR3 length is 13 residues. There are many counts of this clone. Its antigen is not known. The read falls 3 residues short of the CDR3 end, and the missing part is taken from the germline J gene. CVID and control samples used equivalent genomic DNA input. The protocol was immunoSEQ multiplex PCR, while the TCRdb copy is restricted to in-frame clones and leaves out a portion. The sample has some 38,000 clones, none seen only once. The rearrangement uses TRBV12-3 or TRBV12-4 and TRBJ1-2; 11 bases match TRBD1. Sequencing was done on a sample of peripheral blood mononuclear cells. The receptor's source is a person aged 18 to 70 in good health. The CDR3 protein is CASSKDRGLGYTF. The DNA read from the CDR3 is TGTGCCAGCAGTAAGGACAGGGGGCTTGGC.